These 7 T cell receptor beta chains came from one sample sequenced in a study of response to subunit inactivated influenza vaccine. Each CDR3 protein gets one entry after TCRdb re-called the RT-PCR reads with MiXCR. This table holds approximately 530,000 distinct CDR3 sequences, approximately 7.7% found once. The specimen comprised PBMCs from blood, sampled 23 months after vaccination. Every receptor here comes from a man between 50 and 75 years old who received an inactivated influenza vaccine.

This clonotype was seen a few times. As DNA, the CDR3 is TGTGCCAGCTCACCCCAGGGTAGGGGCGAGCAGTACTTC. This sequence encodes CASSPQGRGEQYF. The V gene is TRBV18, the J gene TRBJ2-7; D might be TRBD1 (5 bases). Germline V lookup: CDR1 KGHSH, CDR2 LQKENI. The length of the CDR3 is 13 residues. V was shortened by 3 bases and J by 6 bases, with 12 bases between the two germline ends.

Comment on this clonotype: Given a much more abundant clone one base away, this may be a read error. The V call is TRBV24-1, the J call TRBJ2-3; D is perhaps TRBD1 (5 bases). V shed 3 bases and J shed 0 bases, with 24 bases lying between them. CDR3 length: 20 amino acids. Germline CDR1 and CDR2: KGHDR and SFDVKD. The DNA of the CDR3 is TGTGCCACCAGTGATCCGGAGCAGGGCGAAATAGGTACAAGCACAGATACGCAGTATTTT. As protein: CATSDPEQGEIGTSTDTQYF.

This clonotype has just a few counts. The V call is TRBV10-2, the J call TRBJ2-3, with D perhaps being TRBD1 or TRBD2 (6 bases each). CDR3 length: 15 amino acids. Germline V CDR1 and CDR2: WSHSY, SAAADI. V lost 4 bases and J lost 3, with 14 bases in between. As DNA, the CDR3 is TGCGCCAGCAGTGGGGGGTGGGGGGCGACAGATACGCAGTATTTT. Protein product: CASSGGWGATDTQYF.

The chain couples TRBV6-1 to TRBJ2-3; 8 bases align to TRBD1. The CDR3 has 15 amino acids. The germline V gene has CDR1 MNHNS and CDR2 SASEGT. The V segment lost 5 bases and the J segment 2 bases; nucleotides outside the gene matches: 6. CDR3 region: CASSQQGQDTDTQYF. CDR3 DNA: TGTGCCAGCAGTCAACAGGGACAGGACACAGATACGCAGTATTTT.

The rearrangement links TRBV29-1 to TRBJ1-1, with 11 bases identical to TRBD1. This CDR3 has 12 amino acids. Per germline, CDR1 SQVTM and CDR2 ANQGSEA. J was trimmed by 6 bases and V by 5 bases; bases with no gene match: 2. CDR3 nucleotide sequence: TGCAGCGTTCGGGGACAGGGGGCTGAAGCTTTCTTT. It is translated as CSVRGQGAEAFF.

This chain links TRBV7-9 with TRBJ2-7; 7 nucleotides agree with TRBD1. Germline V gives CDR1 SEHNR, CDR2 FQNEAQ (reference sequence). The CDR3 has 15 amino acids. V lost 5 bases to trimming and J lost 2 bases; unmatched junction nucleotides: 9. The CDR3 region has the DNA TGTGCCAGCAGCCCGAGGACAGGTCCAACCTACGAGCAGTACTTC. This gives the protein CASSPRTGPTYEQYF. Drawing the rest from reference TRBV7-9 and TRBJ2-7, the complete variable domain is DTGVSQNPRHKITKRGQNVTFRCDPISEHNRLYWYRQTLGQGPEFLTYFQNEAQLEKSRLLSDRFSAERPKGSFSTLEIQRTEQGDSAMYLCASSPRTGPTYEQYFGPGTRLTVT.

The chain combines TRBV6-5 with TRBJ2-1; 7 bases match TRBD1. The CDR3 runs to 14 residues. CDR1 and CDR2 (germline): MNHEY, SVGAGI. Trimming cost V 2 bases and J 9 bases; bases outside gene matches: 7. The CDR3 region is CASSYHTGDGEQFF. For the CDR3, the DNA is TGTGCCAGCAGTTACCACACAGGGGATGGTGAGCAGTTCTTC.